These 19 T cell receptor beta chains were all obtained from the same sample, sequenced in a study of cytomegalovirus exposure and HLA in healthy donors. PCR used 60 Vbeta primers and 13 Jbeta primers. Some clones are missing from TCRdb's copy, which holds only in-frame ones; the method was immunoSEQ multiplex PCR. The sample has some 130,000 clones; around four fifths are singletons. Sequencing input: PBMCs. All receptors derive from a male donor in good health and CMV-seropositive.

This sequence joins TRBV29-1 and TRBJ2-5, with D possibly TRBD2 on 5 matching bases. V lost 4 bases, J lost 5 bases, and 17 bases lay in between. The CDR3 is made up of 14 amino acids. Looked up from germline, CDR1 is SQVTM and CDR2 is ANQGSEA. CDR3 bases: TGCAGCGTTGTGGTTCTAGGTTCGGGGGAGACCCAGTACTTC. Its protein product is CSVVVLGSGETQYF.

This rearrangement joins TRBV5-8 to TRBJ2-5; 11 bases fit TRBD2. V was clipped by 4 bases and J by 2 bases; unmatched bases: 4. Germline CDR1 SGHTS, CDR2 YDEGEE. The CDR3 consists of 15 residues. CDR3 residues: CASSKGLADQETQYF. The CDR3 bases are TGTGCCAGCAGCAAGGGACTAGCGGATCAAGAGACCCAGTACTTC. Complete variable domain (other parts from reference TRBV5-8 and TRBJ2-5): EAGVTQSPTHLIKTRGQQATLRCSPISGHTSVYWYQQALGLGLQFLLWYDEGEERNRGNFPPRFSGRQFPNYSSELNVNALELEDSALYLCASSKGLADQETQYFGPGTRLLVL.

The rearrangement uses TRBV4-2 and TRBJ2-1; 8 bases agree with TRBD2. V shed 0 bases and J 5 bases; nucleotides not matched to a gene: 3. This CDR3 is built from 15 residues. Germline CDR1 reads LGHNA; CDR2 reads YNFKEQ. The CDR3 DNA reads TGTGCCAGCAGCCAAGACGGGGGGGGAAACAATGAGCAGTTCTTC. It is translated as CASSQDGGGNNEQFF.

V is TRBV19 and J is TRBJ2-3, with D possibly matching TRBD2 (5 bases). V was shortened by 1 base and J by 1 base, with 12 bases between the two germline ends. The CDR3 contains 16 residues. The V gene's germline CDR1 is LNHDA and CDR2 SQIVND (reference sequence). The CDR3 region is CASSIGASEGTDTQYF. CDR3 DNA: TGTGCCAGTAGTATAGGGGCGTCGGAGGGCACAGATACGCAGTATTTT.

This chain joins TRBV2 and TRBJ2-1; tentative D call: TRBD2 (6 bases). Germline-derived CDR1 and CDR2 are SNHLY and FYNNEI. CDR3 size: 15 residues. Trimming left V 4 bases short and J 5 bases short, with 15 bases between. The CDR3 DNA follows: TGTGCCAGCAGTGGTCGGGGCGGGAAGGACAATGAGCAGTTCTTC. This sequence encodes CASSGRGGKDNEQFF.

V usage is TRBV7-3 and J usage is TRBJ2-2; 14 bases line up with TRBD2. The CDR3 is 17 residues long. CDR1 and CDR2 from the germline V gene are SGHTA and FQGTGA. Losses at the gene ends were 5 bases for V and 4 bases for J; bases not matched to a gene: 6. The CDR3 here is CASSPGTSGSFTGELFF. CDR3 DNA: TGTGCCAGCAGCCCGGGGACTAGCGGGAGTTTCACCGGGGAGCTGTTTTTT.

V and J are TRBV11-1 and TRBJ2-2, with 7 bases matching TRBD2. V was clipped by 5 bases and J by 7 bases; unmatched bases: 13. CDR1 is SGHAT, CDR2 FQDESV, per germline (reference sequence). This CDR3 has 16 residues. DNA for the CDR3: TGTGCCAGCAGCCCCCCAGTGGGCGGGGGAATCGGGGAGCTGTTTTTT. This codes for CASSPPVGGGIGELFF. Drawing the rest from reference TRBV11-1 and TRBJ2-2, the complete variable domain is EAEVAQSPRYKITEKSQAVAFWCDPISGHATLYWYRQILGQGPELLVQFQDESVVDDSQLPKDRFSAERLKGVDSTLKIQPAELGDSAMYLCASSPPVGGGIGELFFGEGSRLTVL.

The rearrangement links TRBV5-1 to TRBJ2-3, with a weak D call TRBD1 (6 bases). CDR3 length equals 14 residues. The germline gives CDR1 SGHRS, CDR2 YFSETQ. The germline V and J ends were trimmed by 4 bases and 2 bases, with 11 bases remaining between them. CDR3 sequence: CASSADRFTDTQYF. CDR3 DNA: TGCGCCAGCAGCGCGGACAGATTCACAGATACGCAGTATTTT. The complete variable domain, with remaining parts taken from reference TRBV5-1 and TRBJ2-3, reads KAGVTQTPRYLIKTRGQQVTLSCSPISGHRSVSWYQQTPGQGLQFLFEYFSETQRNKGNFPGRFSGRQFSNSRSEMNVSTLELGDSALYLCASSADRFTDTQYFGPGTRLTVL.

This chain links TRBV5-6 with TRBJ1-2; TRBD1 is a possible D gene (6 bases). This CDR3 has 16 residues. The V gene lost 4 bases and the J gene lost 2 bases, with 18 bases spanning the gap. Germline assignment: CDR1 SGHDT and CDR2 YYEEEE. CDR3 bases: TGTGCCAGCAGCCTATGGAGGCGGACAGCCAACTATGGCTACACCTTC. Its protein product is CASSLWRRTANYGYTF.

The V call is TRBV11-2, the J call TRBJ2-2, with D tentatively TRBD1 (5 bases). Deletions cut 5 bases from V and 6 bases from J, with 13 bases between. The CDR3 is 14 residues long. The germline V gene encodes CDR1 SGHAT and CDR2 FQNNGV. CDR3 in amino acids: CASSPKGPAGELFF. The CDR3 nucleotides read TGTGCCAGCAGCCCCAAGGGGCCCGCCGGGGAGCTGTTTTTT. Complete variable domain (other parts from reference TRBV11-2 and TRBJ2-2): EAGVAQSPRYKIIEKRQSVAFWCNPISGHATLYWYQQILGQGPKLLIQFQNNGVVDDSQLPKDRFSAERLKGVDSTLKIQPAKLEDSAVYLCASSPKGPAGELFFGEGSRLTVL.

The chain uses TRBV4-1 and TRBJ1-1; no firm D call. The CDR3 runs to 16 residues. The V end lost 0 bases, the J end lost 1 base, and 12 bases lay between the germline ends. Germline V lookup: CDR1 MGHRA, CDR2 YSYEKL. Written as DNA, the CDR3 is TGCGCCAGCAGCCAAGATAGTTCTTTCTGGAACACTGAAGCTTTCTTT. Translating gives CASSQDSSFWNTEAFF.

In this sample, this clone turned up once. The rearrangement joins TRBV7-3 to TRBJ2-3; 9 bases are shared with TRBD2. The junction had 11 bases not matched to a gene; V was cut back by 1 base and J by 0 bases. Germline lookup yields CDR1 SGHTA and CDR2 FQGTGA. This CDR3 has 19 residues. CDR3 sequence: CASSLIIGTSSHSTDTQYF. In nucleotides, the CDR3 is TGTGCCAGCAGCTTAATTATCGGGACTAGCAGCCATAGCACAGATACGCAGTATTTT. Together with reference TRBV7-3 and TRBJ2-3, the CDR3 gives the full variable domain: GAGVSQTPSNKVTEKGKYVELRCDPISGHTALYWYRQSLGQGPEFLIYFQGTGAADDSGLPNDRFFAVRPEGSVSTLKIQRTERGDSAVYLCASSLIIGTSSHSTDTQYFGPGTRLTVL.

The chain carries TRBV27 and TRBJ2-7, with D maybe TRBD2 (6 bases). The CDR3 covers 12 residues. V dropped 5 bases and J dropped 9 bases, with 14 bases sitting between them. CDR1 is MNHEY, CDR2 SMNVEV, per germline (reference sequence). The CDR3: CASSPPEGGQYF. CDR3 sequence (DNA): TGTGCCAGCAGTCCCCCGGAGGGTGGGCAGTACTTC.

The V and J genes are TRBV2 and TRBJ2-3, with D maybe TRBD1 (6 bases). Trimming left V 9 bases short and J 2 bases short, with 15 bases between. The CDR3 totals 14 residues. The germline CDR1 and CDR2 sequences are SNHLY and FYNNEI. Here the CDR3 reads CASTNGQNTDTQYF. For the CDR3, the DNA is TGTGCCAGTACTAACGGACAGAACACAGATACGCAGTATTTT.

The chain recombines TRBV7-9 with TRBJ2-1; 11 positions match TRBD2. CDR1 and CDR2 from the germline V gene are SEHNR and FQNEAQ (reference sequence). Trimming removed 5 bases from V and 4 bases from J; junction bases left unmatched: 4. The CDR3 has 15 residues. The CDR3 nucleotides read TGTGCCAGCAGCGACAGGACTAGCGGGTACAATGAGCAGTTCTTC. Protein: CASSDRTSGYNEQFF.

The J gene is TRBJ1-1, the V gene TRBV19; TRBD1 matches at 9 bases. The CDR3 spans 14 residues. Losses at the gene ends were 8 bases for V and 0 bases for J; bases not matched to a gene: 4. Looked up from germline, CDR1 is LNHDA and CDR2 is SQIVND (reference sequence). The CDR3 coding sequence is TGTGCCAGTGGACAGGGGTCTCTGAACACTGAAGCTTTCTTT. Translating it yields CASGQGSLNTEAFF.

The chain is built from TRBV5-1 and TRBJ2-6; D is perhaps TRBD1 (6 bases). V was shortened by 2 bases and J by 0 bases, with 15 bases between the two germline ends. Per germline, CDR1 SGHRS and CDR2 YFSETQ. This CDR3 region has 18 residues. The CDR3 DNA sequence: TGCGCCAGCAGCTTTAGGTCGACAGGATACTCTGGGGCCAACGTCCTGACTTTC. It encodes CASSFRSTGYSGANVLTF.

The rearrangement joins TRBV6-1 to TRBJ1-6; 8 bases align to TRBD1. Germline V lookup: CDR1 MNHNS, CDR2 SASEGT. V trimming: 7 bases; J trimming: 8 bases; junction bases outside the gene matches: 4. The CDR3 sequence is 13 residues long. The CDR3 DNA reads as TGTGCCAGCAAACAGGGGGGATATTCACCCCTCCACTTT. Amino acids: CASKQGGYSPLHF.

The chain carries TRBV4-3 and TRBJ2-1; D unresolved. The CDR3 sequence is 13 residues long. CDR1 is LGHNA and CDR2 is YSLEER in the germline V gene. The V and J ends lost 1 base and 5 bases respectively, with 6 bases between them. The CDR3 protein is CASSQVNNNEQFF. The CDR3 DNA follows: TGCGCCAGCAGCCAAGTAAACAACAATGAGCAGTTCTTC.